This note documents a single T cell receptor (beta chain) sequence. Its target is unknown. This record belongs to a study of beta chain features in type 1 diabetes. Study in general: Examined across all samples were roughly 110,000,000 sorted cells. Study-level findings and limits: When VDJ junctions were examined, type 1 diabetes patients showed fewer insertions and more deletions. It was possible that PCR favored shorter templates, equally so in patients and controls.

cDNA synthesis used the whole RNA isolate, giving expressed TCRB sequences. Repertoires were generated with immunoSEQ multiplex PCR, while TCRdb's copy carries only in-frame clones and drops some. The sample shows approximately 37,000 clones, 64% of them seen only once. Purity of each sorted population was above 98%. The CDR3 has 14 amino acids. Germline-derived CDR1 and CDR2 are SGHNT and YYREEE (reference sequence). The J segment lost 7 bases and the V segment lost 4 bases, leaving 5 bases of the junction unmatched. Sequenced sample: Tregs from blood. This sequence joins TRBV5-4 and TRBJ2-7, with 13 bases fitting TRBD2. This TCR was recovered from a woman in her 30s in good health. The CDR3, as DNA: TGTGCCAGCAGCCTGGGACTAGCGGGGCAAGAGCAGTACTTC. As protein: CASSLGLAGQEQYF.